This T cell receptor (beta chain) appears in the sequencing data of a study of T cells in Graves' hyperthyroidism and ophthalmopathy. This clonotype was detected ten times or more. Its antigen remains unidentified. The J segment lost 6 bases and the V segment lost 5 bases, leaving 12 bases of the junction unmatched. The CDR3 consists of 16 residues. In germline, CDR1 is SEHNR, CDR2 FQNEAQ (reference sequence). Findings of the study overall: Most expanded thyroid clonotypes above 0.001 also appeared in blood.

RNA transcripts provided the source from which TCR beta CDR3 regions were amplified. Primed by the HTBI set, a first-round RT-PCR was run on the TCR CDR3. TCRdb ran MiXCR on the multiplex PCR reads and lists one entry per CDR3 protein. The sample yields about 570,000 distinct CDR3 sequences, just over 45% seen once. The receptor comes from an adult woman with Graves' disease, either hyperthyroidism or ophthalmopathy (not recorded which). The sample was peripheral blood or thyroid tissue (not recorded which). The J gene is TRBJ2-5, the V gene TRBV7-9; TRBD1 agrees at 10 bases. In DNA form, the CDR3 reads TGTGCCAGCAGCCCCACGTCGACAGGGGGCGGACAGACCCAGTACTTC. Amino acid sequence: CASSPTSTGGGQTQYF.